The clone carrying this T cell receptor (beta chain) has ten or more counts. TCRbeta library preparation incorporated unique molecular identifiers. TCRdb ran MiXCR on the PCR reads and lists one entry per CDR3 protein. The data contain about 640,000 distinct CDR3 sequences, roughly 15% of them singletons. This sample was included in a study of T-cell reconstitution after alpha-beta-depleted transplantation in children. The CDR3 covers 12 residues. Germline V gene data show CDR1 as SQVTM and CDR2 as ANQGSEA. Trimming took off 4 bases at V and 1 base at J, with 7 bases between the two ends. This material consisted of PBMCs from the stem cell graft donor, taken from the stem cell graft. The rearrangement uses TRBV29-1 and TRBJ1-1; no definite D call. This receptor was identified in a human donor who donated a stem cell graft to a child with acute myeloid leukemia. CDR3 sequence: CSVVWSNTEAFF. The CDR3 coding sequence is TGCAGCGTTGTGTGGTCGAACACTGAAGCTTTCTTT.